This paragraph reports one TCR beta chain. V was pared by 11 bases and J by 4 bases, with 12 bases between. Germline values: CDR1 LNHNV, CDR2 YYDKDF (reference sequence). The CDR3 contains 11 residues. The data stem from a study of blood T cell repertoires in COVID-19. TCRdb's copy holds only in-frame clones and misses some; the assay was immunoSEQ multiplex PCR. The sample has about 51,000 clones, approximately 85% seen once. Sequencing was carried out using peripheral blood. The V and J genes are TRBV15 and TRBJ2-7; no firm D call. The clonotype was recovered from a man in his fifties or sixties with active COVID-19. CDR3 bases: TGTGCCTCCCCTCGGTCTTACGAGCAGTACGTC. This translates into CASPRSYEQYV.